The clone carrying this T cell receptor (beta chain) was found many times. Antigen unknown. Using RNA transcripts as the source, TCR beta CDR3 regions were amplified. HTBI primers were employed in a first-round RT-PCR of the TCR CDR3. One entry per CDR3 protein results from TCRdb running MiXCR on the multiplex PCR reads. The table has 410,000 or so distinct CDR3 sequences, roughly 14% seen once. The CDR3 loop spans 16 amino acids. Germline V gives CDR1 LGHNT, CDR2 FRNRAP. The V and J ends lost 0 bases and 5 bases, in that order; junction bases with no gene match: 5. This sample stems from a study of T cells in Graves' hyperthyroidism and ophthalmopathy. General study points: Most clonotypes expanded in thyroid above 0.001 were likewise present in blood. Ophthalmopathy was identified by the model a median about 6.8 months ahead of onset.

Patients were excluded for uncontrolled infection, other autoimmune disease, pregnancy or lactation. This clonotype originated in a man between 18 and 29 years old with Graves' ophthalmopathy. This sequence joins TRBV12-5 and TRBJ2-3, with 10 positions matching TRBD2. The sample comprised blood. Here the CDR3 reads CASGLVASGRLDTQYF. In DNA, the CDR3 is TGTGCTAGTGGTTTGGTAGCTAGCGGGAGACTAGATACGCAGTATTTT. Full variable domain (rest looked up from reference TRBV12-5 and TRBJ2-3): DARVTQTPRHKVTEMGQEVTMRCQPILGHNTVFWYRQTMMQGLELLAYFRNRAPLDDSGMPKDRFSAEMPDATLATLKIQPSEPRDSAVYFCASGLVASGRLDTQYFGPGTRLTVL.